These T cell receptor beta chains were read from a single sample in a study of blood T cell repertoires in COVID-19. TCRdb's copy holds only in-frame clones and misses some; the assay was immunoSEQ multiplex PCR. Among 270,000 or so clones listed, about 89% were seen once. Input material: peripheral blood. Receptor source: a man aged 35 to 55 with active or convalescent COVID-19. Both conserved end residues are part of each CDR3. Fields, in order: clone size, D gene, V gene, J gene, CDR3 protein, CDR3 DNA. D genes are given only for firm matches. The listing skips clone size in some rows; elsewhere it reads once, few, many or a size class.

abundance: -; d_gene: -; v_gene: TRBV18; j_gene: TRBJ2-6; CDR3aa: CASSPVRVVAYSGANVLTF; CDR3nt: TGTGCCAGCTCACCGGTCAGGGTAGTCGCATACTCTGGGGCCAACGTCCTGACTTTC
abundance: -; d_gene: TRBD1; v_gene: TRBV19; j_gene: TRBJ2-2; CDR3aa: CASSIRWTGLIAGELFF; CDR3nt: TGTGCCAGTAGTATACGGTGGACAGGACTTATCGCCGGGGAGCTGTTTTTT
abundance: -; d_gene: TRBD2; v_gene: TRBV12-5; j_gene: TRBJ2-5; CDR3aa: CASGLSRRLAERWETQYF; CDR3nt: TGTGCTAGTGGTTTGTCCCGGAGACTAGCGGAGCGGTGGGAGACCCAGTACTTC
abundance: -; d_gene: -; v_gene: TRBV2; j_gene: TRBJ1-5; CDR3aa: CASSPEGSSNQPQHF; CDR3nt: TGTGCCAGCAGTCCGGAGGGATCTAGCAATCAGCCCCAGCATTTT
abundance: -; d_gene: -; v_gene: TRBV11-3; j_gene: TRBJ2-1; CDR3aa: CASSLTPQNNEQFF; CDR3nt: TGTGCCAGCAGCTTAACCCCACAGAACAATGAGCAGTTCTTC
abundance: -; d_gene: TRBD2; v_gene: TRBV30; j_gene: TRBJ2-7; CDR3aa: CAWSVRSGGPNEQYF; CDR3nt: TGTGCCTGGAGTGTACGGAGCGGGGGGCCTAACGAGCAGTACTTC
abundance: -; d_gene: -; v_gene: TRBV4-1; j_gene: TRBJ1-5; CDR3aa: CASSQEPGDGQPQHF; CDR3nt: TGCGCCAGCAGCCAAGAGCCAGGGGACGGTCAGCCCCAGCATTTT
abundance: -; d_gene: -; v_gene: TRBV12-2; j_gene: TRBJ1-2; CDR3aa: CASRPGTGEVNYGYTF; CDR3nt: TGTGCAAGTCGCCCCGGGACAGGAGAGGTTAACTATGGCTACACCTTC
abundance: -; d_gene: -; v_gene: TRBV4-1; j_gene: TRBJ1-2; CDR3aa: CASSQVYRGAATYGYTF; CDR3nt: TGCGCCAGCAGCCAAGTGTACCGGGGGGCGGCCACCTATGGCTACACCTTC
abundance: -; d_gene: -; v_gene: TRBV15; j_gene: TRBJ1-2; CDR3aa: CATSPEGSVGYTF; CDR3nt: TGTGCCACCAGCCCAGAGGGATCCGTAGGCTACACCTTC
abundance: -; d_gene: -; v_gene: TRBV6-4; j_gene: TRBJ2-1; CDR3aa: CASSVATYNEQFF; CDR3nt: TGTGCCAGCAGTGTCGCTACCTACAATGAGCAGTTCTTC
abundance: -; d_gene: -; v_gene: TRBV11-1; j_gene: TRBJ1-3; CDR3aa: CASSLWSLSGNTIYF; CDR3nt: TGTGCCAGCAGCTTGTGGAGTCTCTCTGGAAACACCATATATTTT
abundance: -; d_gene: -; v_gene: TRBV6-5; j_gene: TRBJ2-7; CDR3aa: CASSYSRGGIDEQYF; CDR3nt: TGTGCCAGCAGTTATAGTAGGGGGGGTATTGACGAGCAGTACTTC
abundance: few; d_gene: -; v_gene: TRBV7-7; j_gene: TRBJ2-5; CDR3aa: CASSWGAQETQYF; CDR3nt: TGTGCCAGCAGCTGGGGAGCCCAAGAGACCCAGTACTTC
abundance: -; d_gene: TRBD1; v_gene: TRBV24-1; j_gene: TRBJ1-2; CDR3aa: CATSDQGVGYTF; CDR3nt: TGTGCCACCAGTGACCAGGGGGTGGGCTACACCTTC
abundance: -; d_gene: -; v_gene: TRBV7-6; j_gene: TRBJ2-5; CDR3aa: CASSPLGQGGETQYF; CDR3nt: TGTGCCAGCAGCCCCCTAGGGCAGGGCGGAGAGACCCAGTACTTC
abundance: -; d_gene: TRBD1; v_gene: TRBV9; j_gene: TRBJ2-7; CDR3aa: CASSVGRGIYEQYF; CDR3nt: TGTGCCAGCAGCGTAGGCAGGGGGATCTACGAGCAGTACTTC
abundance: -; d_gene: -; v_gene: TRBV29-1; j_gene: TRBJ2-1; CDR3aa: CSVESLALSSYNEQFF; CDR3nt: TGCAGCGTTGAAAGCCTAGCGCTTAGCTCCTACAATGAGCAGTTCTTC
abundance: -; d_gene: -; v_gene: TRBV7-9; j_gene: TRBJ1-1; CDR3aa: CASSVQGMMNTEAFF; CDR3nt: TGTGCCAGCAGCGTCCAGGGGATGATGAACACTGAAGCTTTCTTT
abundance: -; d_gene: -; v_gene: TRBV3-1/TRBV3-2; j_gene: TRBJ2-5; CDR3aa: CASSLPHDRIETQYF; CDR3nt: TGTGCCAGCAGCCTCCCCCACGACAGGATCGAGACCCAGTACTTC
abundance: -; d_gene: -; v_gene: TRBV5-1; j_gene: TRBJ2-5; CDR3aa: CASSLGLRQETQYF; CDR3nt: TGCGCCAGCAGCTTAGGACTGCGCCAAGAGACCCAGTACTTC
abundance: once; d_gene: TRBD2; v_gene: TRBV14; j_gene: TRBJ2-2; CDR3aa: CASGGLAGTANTGELFF; CDR3nt: TGTGCCAGCGGAGGACTAGCGGGGACCGCGAACACCGGGGAGCTGTTTTTT
abundance: -; d_gene: TRBD2; v_gene: TRBV11-2; j_gene: TRBJ2-1; CDR3aa: CASWGASGYNEQFF; CDR3nt: TGTGCCAGCTGGGGGGCTAGCGGGTACAATGAGCAGTTCTTC
abundance: few; d_gene: -; v_gene: TRBV4-1; j_gene: TRBJ1-4; CDR3aa: CASSQTPSPGDEKLFF; CDR3nt: TGCGCCAGCAGCCAAACTCCGAGTCCAGGGGATGAAAAACTGTTTTTT
abundance: -; d_gene: -; v_gene: TRBV9; j_gene: TRBJ1-4; CDR3aa: CASSRGANEKLFF; CDR3nt: TGTGCCAGCAGCAGGGGCGCTAATGAAAAACTGTTTTTT
abundance: -; d_gene: -; v_gene: TRBV25-1; j_gene: TRBJ1-3; CDR3aa: CASSPESSGNTIYF; CDR3nt: TGTGCCAGCAGCCCTGAGAGCTCTGGAAACACCATATATTTT
abundance: -; d_gene: -; v_gene: TRBV7-3; j_gene: TRBJ1-1; CDR3aa: CASSLEGEGDSTNTEAFF; CDR3nt: TGTGCCAGCAGCTTAGAAGGTGAGGGGGATTCCACTAACACTGAAGCTTTCTTT
abundance: -; d_gene: TRBD2; v_gene: TRBV3-1/TRBV3-2; j_gene: TRBJ2-3; CDR3aa: CASSPSSGTNPDTQYF; CDR3nt: TGTGCCAGCAGCCCCAGTAGCGGGACCAACCCAGATACGCAGTATTTT
abundance: -; d_gene: TRBD2; v_gene: TRBV5-1; j_gene: TRBJ2-1; CDR3aa: CASSLDVTSGFYNEQFF; CDR3nt: TGCGCCAGCAGCTTGGATGTCACTAGCGGGTTCTACAATGAGCAGTTCTTC
abundance: -; d_gene: -; v_gene: TRBV11-1; j_gene: TRBJ2-2; CDR3aa: CASSLNRAGDKLFF; CDR3nt: TGTGCCAGCAGCTTAAACAGGGCAGGTGATAAGCTGTTTTTT
abundance: -; d_gene: TRBD1; v_gene: TRBV9; j_gene: TRBJ1-1; CDR3aa: CASSVGDSHPTEAFF; CDR3nt: TGTGCCAGCAGCGTAGGGGACAGTCATCCCACTGAAGCTTTCTTT
abundance: -; d_gene: -; v_gene: TRBV11-3; j_gene: TRBJ2-1; CDR3aa: CASSLRTVGEQFF; CDR3nt: TGTGCCAGCAGCTTACGGACAGTCGGTGAGCAGTTCTTC
abundance: -; d_gene: TRBD1; v_gene: TRBV19; j_gene: TRBJ1-6; CDR3aa: CASSTGTELGNSPLHF; CDR3nt: TGTGCCAGTAGTACAGGGACAGAACTAGGAAATTCACCCCTCCACTTT
abundance: -; d_gene: -; v_gene: TRBV5-4; j_gene: TRBJ2-3; CDR3aa: CASSLAGTSTDTQYF; CDR3nt: TGTGCCAGCAGCTTGGCGGGAACGAGCACAGATACGCAGTATTTT
abundance: -; d_gene: -; v_gene: TRBV19; j_gene: TRBJ1-5; CDR3aa: CAIAGGGNQPQHF; CDR3nt: TGTGCCATCGCGGGGGGGGGCAATCAGCCCCAGCATTTT
abundance: few; d_gene: TRBD2; v_gene: TRBV19; j_gene: TRBJ2-2; CDR3aa: CASSLRGLAGANTGELFF; CDR3nt: TGTGCCAGTAGTCTGCGAGGGTTAGCGGGGGCGAACACCGGGGAGCTGTTTTTT
abundance: -; d_gene: -; v_gene: TRBV11-2; j_gene: TRBJ1-2; CDR3aa: CASSLSVNYGYTF; CDR3nt: TGTGCCAGCAGCTTAAGCGTTAACTATGGCTACACCTTC
abundance: -; d_gene: -; v_gene: TRBV11-2; j_gene: TRBJ1-3; CDR3aa: CASSLDVQGGNTIYF; CDR3nt: TGTGCCAGCAGCTTAGACGTCCAGGGTGGAAACACCATATATTTT
abundance: -; d_gene: -; v_gene: TRBV11-2; j_gene: TRBJ2-7; CDR3aa: CASSSSSYEQYF; CDR3nt: TGTGCCAGCAGCTCTTCTTCCTACGAGCAGTACTTC